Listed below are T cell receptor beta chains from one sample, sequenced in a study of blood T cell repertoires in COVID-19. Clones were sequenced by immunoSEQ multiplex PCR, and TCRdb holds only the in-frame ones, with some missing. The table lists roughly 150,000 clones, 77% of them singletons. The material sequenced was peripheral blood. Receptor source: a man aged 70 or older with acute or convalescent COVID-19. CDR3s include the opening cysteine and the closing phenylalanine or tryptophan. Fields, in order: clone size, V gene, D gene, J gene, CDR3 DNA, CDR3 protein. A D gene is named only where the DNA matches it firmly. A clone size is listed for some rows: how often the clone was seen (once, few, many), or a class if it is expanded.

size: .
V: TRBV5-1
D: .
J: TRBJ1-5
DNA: TGCGCCAGCAGCTTGGAACCCCAGGGGAAGGATCAGCCCCAGCATTTT
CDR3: CASSLEPQGKDQPQHF

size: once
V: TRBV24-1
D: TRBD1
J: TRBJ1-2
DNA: TGTGCCACCAGTGATTTTGACAGGGGATCCTACACCTTC
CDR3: CATSDFDRGSYTF

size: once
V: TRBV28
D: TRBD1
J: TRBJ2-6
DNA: TGTGCCAGCAGTTTCGGGACAGCGAGCTCTGGGGCCAACGTCCTGACTTTC
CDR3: CASSFGTASSGANVLTF

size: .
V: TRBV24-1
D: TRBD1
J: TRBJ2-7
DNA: TGTGCCACGCACTCCTCCGGGACAGGGACGAGATACGAGCAGTACTTC
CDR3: CATHSSGTGTRYEQYF

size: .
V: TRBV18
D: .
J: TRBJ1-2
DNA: TGTGCCAGCTCACCACGGTCAGGGGAGGGCTACACCTTC
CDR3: CASSPRSGEGYTF

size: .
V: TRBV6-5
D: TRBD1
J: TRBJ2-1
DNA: TGTGCCAGCAGGGTGGCGGCAGGGGGCTCAAATGAGCAGTTCTTC
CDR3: CASRVAAGGSNEQFF

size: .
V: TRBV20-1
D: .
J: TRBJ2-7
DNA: TGCAGTGCTAGACGGTCCTACGAGCAGTACTTC
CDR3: CSARRSYEQYF

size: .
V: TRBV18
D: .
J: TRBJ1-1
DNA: TGTGCCAGCTCACCACCGCGGTCTCAGAACACTGAAGCTTTCTTT
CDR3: CASSPPRSQNTEAFF

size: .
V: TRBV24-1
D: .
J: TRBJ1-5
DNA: TGTGCCACCAGTGACCCCCGGGGGGGGTCCCAGCATTTT
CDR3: CATSDPRGGSQHF

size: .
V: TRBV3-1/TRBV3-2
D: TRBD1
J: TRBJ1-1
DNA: TGTGCCAGCAGCCCTCGGGACAGTGAGTCTGAAGCTTTCTTT
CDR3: CASSPRDSESEAFF

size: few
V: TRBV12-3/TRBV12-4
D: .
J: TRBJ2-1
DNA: TGTGCCAGCAGTTTGCTTAGAAACAATGAGCAGTTCTTC
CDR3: CASSLLRNNEQFF